This record concerns one TCR beta chain sequence. The data belong to a study of blood T cell repertoires in COVID-19. Measured with immunoSEQ multiplex PCR; TCRdb has only the in-frame clones, and not every one. Among approximately 210,000 clones listed, 65% to 80% were seen once. With 7 bases removed from V and 0 bases from J, the gap between germline ends came to 10 bases. CDR1 and CDR2 from the germline V gene are PRHDT and FYEKMQ (reference sequence). The CDR3 extends over 14 amino acids. Participants came from some 26 US areas, aged about 18 to 89 years. The study assigned cohorts using participant-reported clinical history.

Sequencing input: PBMCs or T cells enriched from blood (not recorded which). The chain uses TRBV13 and TRBJ1-3; D remains ambiguous. The origin of this receptor is a woman between 50 and 59 years old with acute COVID-19. The CDR3 reads CASTTGDSGNTIYF. In DNA, the CDR3 is TGTGCCAGCACTACCGGAGACTCTGGAAACACCATATATTTT.